The 24 T cell receptor beta chains below come from one sample, sequenced in a study of shared clonotypes between healthy human individuals. Here immunoSEQ multiplex PCR was the method, and the copy in TCRdb shows in-frame clones only, minus some. The sample yields 660,000 or so clones, 95% to 97% seen once. Naive CD8 cells lacked CD45RO and underwent positive selection for CCR7, leaving out terminally differentiated effector memory CD45RA+ cells. The sample was naive CD8+ T cells sorted from blood. The receptors derive from a woman between 25 and 40 years old in good health.

The chain couples TRBV5-5 to TRBJ2-3, with 12 positions matching TRBD2. The CDR3 sequence is 17 residues long. Germline V gene sequence: CDR1 SGHKS, CDR2 YYEKEE (reference sequence). After removal of 4 bases from V and 4 bases from J, the junction contained 10 bases not matched to a gene. CDR3 nucleotides: TGTGCCAGCAGCATCCTTCCTAGCGGGAGGGCCCCAGATACGCAGTATTTT. The encoded protein is CASSILPSGRAPDTQYF.

The chain joins TRBV30 to TRBJ2-7; D remains unclear. Trimming stripped 4 bases from V and 3 bases from J, with 10 bases between. The CDR3 length is 12 residues. Looked up from germline, CDR1 is GTSNPN and CDR2 is SVGIG (reference sequence). The CDR3 reads CAWTGLFYEQYF. The CDR3 DNA follows: TGTGCCTGGACTGGGCTGTTCTACGAGCAGTACTTC.

This clone was seen only once. This sample includes further DNA sequences coding for the same CDR3. The chain carries TRBV19 and TRBJ1-1, with D unresolved. Germline V gives CDR1 LNHDA, CDR2 SQIVND (reference sequence). The CDR3 spans 11 residues. Trimming pared 3 bases from V and 5 bases from J, leaving 4 bases between. The CDR3 loop is CASSIGTEAFF. The CDR3 DNA reads TGTGCCAGTAGTATTGGGACTGAAGCTTTCTTT.

The rearrangement links TRBV27 to TRBJ2-3, with 9 nucleotides matching TRBD2. Germline CDR1 is MNHEY and CDR2 is SMNVEV (reference sequence). This CDR3 contains 14 residues. With V trimmed by 3 bases and J by 5 bases, 3 bases remained unmatched. The CDR3 coding sequence is TGTGCCAGCAGTTTCCTACTAGCGGGAGATACGCAGTATTTT. Amino acid sequence: CASSFLLAGDTQYF.

This clone appeared a few times. It is likely a read error, because the conserved phenylalanine at the end of the CDR3 is missing. It is unclear where the CDR3 begins or ends on the DNA, so no DNA is shown, and the CDR3 is as TCRdb lists it. The genes are TRBV28 and TRBJ1-4; the DNA was not compared with TRBD1, the D call given in the table. Looked up from germline, CDR1 is MDHEN and CDR2 is SYDVKM. 15 amino acids form the CDR3, both terminal residues included. The CDR3 region is CASSFAAGQPIMPPA.

The genes are TRBV27 and TRBJ1-2, with 10 positions matching TRBD1. Germline V lookup: CDR1 MNHEY, CDR2 SMNVEV (reference sequence). The ends lost 3 bases at V and 7 bases at J; junction bases unmatched: 5. The CDR3 runs to 14 residues. The CDR3 sequence: CASSLGQGRLGYTF. The CDR3, as DNA: TGTGCCAGCAGTTTGGGACAGGGGAGGCTTGGCTACACCTTC.

The gene calls are TRBV27 and TRBJ2-1; D gene uncertain. CDR1 and CDR2 from the germline V gene are MNHEY and SMNVEV (reference sequence). V lost 6 bases, J lost 8 bases, and 14 bases lay in between. The CDR3 has 13 residues. The CDR3 here is CASRTAELYEQFF. The CDR3 coding sequence is TGTGCCAGCAGGACTGCGGAATTGTATGAGCAGTTCTTC.

This rearrangement joins TRBV6-5 to TRBJ2-1; 8 bases line up with TRBD2. J gave up 4 bases and V 7 bases, and 6 bases lay outside the gene matches. Germline V gives CDR1 MNHEY, CDR2 SVGAGI. The CDR3 runs 14 residues. CDR3 amino acids: CASNPTSEYNEQFF. CDR3 DNA: TGTGCCAGCAACCCGACTAGCGAGTACAATGAGCAGTTCTTC.

The gene calls are TRBV9 and TRBJ1-2; weak D call: TRBD1 (5 bases). Trimming shortened V by 3 bases and J by 8 bases, and 14 bases separated the two germline ends. CDR3 size: 13 residues. Germline V lookup: CDR1 SGDLS, CDR2 YYNGEE. The CDR3 DNA reads TGTGCCAGCAGCGATGGCAGGGAAAAGGGCTACACCTTC. Translating gives CASSDGREKGYTF.

The chain has TRBV5-6 and TRBJ1-6; TRBD1 matches at 7 bases. The germline gives CDR1 SGHDT, CDR2 YYEEEE. The CDR3 loop spans 12 amino acids. V lost 3 bases to trimming and J lost 10 bases; unmatched junction nucleotides: 1. CDR3 bases: TGTGCCAGCAGCTCACAGGGGTCACCCCTCCACTTT. This translates into CASSSQGSPLHF. Using reference TRBV5-6 and TRBJ1-6 for the parts outside the CDR3, the full variable domain is DAGVTQSPTHLIKTRGQQVTLRCSPKSGHDTVSWYQQALGQGPQFIFQYYEEEERQRGNFPDRFSGHQFPNYSSELNVNALLLGDSALYLCASSSQGSPLHFGNGTRLTVT.

The rearrangement links TRBV5-6 to TRBJ2-7, with D possibly TRBD2 on 5 matching bases. The CDR3 contains 17 residues. Trimming took 2 bases from V and 2 from J, leaving 20 bases between them. Germline V lookup: CDR1 SGHDT, CDR2 YYEEEE. DNA of the CDR3: TGTGCCAGCAGCTTATTTTCGGTGGGAGTGAGGCCCTACGAGCAGTACTTC. Amino acids: CASSLFSVGVRPYEQYF.

The chain links TRBV7-7 to TRBJ2-1; D possibly corresponds to TRBD2 (6 bases). The CDR3 sequence is 15 residues long. V gave up 1 base and J gave up 5 bases, with 12 bases separating them. CDR1 is SSHAT and CDR2 is FNYEAQ in the germline V gene (reference sequence). CDR3 nucleotide sequence: TGTGCCAGCAGCTTAGACTTGGGGACTGACAATGAGCAGTTCTTC. Residues: CASSLDLGTDNEQFF.

The chain is built from TRBV14 and TRBJ2-2; D may be TRBD2 (6 bases). CDR3 size: 14 residues. The V end was cut by 5 bases, the J end by 6 bases, with 13 bases between. CDR1 SGHDN and CDR2 FVKESK come from the germline V gene. CDR3 in amino acids: CASSEAGFSGELFF. The CDR3 DNA reads as TGTGCCAGCAGCGAAGCGGGTTTTTCCGGGGAGCTGTTTTTT.

This clone appeared once. Written as DNA, the CDR3 is TGTGCCAGCAGTGGACTAGCGGGGAGAAATACGCAGTATTTT. The encoded protein is CASSGLAGRNTQYF. The chain employs TRBV2 and TRBJ2-3; 11 nucleotides agree with TRBD2. The CDR3 sequence is 14 residues long. In germline, CDR1 is SNHLY, CDR2 FYNNEI. V gave up 4 bases and J gave up 7 bases; unmatched junction bases: 4.

The chain carries TRBV7-9 and TRBJ1-1; possible D gene TRBD1, 5 bases. V gave up 8 bases and J gave up 5 bases, with 18 bases separating them. The CDR3 sequence is 14 residues long. Germline-derived CDR1 and CDR2 are SEHNR and FQNEAQ (reference sequence). DNA of the CDR3: TGTGCCAGCCCGCCCCCAGGGCGGCGTACTGAAGCTTTCTTT. Amino acids: CASPPPGRRTEAFF.

The chain links TRBV2 to TRBJ2-3; D may be TRBD2 (6 bases). Deletions cut 1 base from V and 4 bases from J, with 12 bases between. CDR3 length: 15 amino acids. Germline CDR1 reads SNHLY; CDR2 reads FYNNEI. The CDR3 region is CASSEGASDSDTQYF. The CDR3, as DNA: TGTGCCAGCAGTGAAGGGGCTAGCGACTCAGATACGCAGTATTTT. The full variable domain, in which reference TRBV2 and TRBJ2-3 provide the parts outside the CDR3, is EPEVTQTPSHQVTQMGQEVILRCVPISNHLYFYWYRQILGQKVEFLVSFYNNEISEKSEIFDDQFSVERPDGSNFTLKIRSTKLEDSAMYFCASSEGASDSDTQYFGPGTRLTVL.

This clone was seen a single time. The V and J genes are TRBV5-6 and TRBJ2-1; D unresolved. The V end was cut by 1 base, the J end by 6 bases, with 11 bases between. The CDR3 consists of 14 residues. Germline V lookup: CDR1 SGHDT, CDR2 YYEEEE. Here the CDR3 DNA reads TGTGCCAGCAGCTTGAGCGCATATCTCAATGAGCAGTTCTTC. It is translated as CASSLSAYLNEQFF.

This clone has just one count. The rearrangement joins TRBV5-1 to TRBJ2-3; 11 bases match TRBD2. The junction had 6 bases not matched to a gene; V was cut back by 5 bases and J by 4 bases. The CDR3 consists of 15 residues. Germline loops: CDR1 SGHRS, CDR2 YFSETQ. The CDR3 is CASRFSGRVPDTQYF. As DNA, the CDR3 is TGCGCCAGCAGGTTTAGCGGGAGGGTCCCAGATACGCAGTATTTT. The complete variable domain, with remaining parts taken from reference TRBV5-1 and TRBJ2-3, reads KAGVTQTPRYLIKTRGQQVTLSCSPISGHRSVSWYQQTPGQGLQFLFEYFSETQRNKGNFPGRFSGRQFSNSRSEMNVSTLELGDSALYLCASRFSGRVPDTQYFGPGTRLTVL.

Remarks on this clone: The same CDR3 can be traced to other DNA sequences in this sample. This chain links TRBV13 with TRBJ1-2, with D maybe TRBD1 (5 bases). The CDR3 totals 13 residues. In germline, CDR1 is PRHDT, CDR2 FYEKMQ (reference sequence). V was clipped by 5 bases and J by 0 bases, with 7 bases between them. This CDR3 reads CASSPGTNYGYTF. CDR3 DNA: TGTGCCAGCAGCCCAGGGACTAACTATGGCTACACCTTC.

This clone was counted a single time. For the CDR3, the DNA is TGTGCCAGCAGTCTACCCCTCCGGACAGGACGTCCTTCCTACGAGCAGTACTTC. This encodes CASSLPLRTGRPSYEQYF. The chain uses TRBV28 and TRBJ2-5; 7 bases line up with TRBD1. With the DNA end fitting TRBJ2-7 better, the J assignment may be wrong. The CDR3 length is 18 residues. CDR1 is MDHEN, CDR2 SYDVKM, per germline.

The chain has TRBV20-1 and TRBJ2-5; TRBD2 is a possible D gene (6 bases). The ends were cut back, 3 bases at V and 11 bases at J, with 10 bases in the middle. The CDR3 extends over 10 amino acids. The V gene's germline CDR1 is DFQATT and CDR2 SNEGSKA (reference sequence). The CDR3 loop reads CSASMGTQYF. The CDR3, as DNA: TGCAGTGCTAGTATGGGGACTCAGTACTTC.

This sequence joins TRBV29-1 and TRBJ1-1, with 8 bases identical to TRBD1. The CDR3 spans 13 residues. J was trimmed by 4 bases and V by 5 bases; bases with no gene match: 6. Germline V gene sequence: CDR1 SQVTM, CDR2 ANQGSEA. The CDR3 is CSVPGQGVTEAFF. DNA for the CDR3: TGCAGCGTTCCAGGACAGGGCGTCACTGAAGCTTTCTTT.

The chain recombines TRBV28 with TRBJ2-5, with 9 bases matching TRBD1. In germline, CDR1 is MDHEN, CDR2 SYDVKM. CDR3 length: 15 residues. V trimming: 6 bases; J trimming: 3 bases; junction bases outside the gene matches: 8. The CDR3 bases are TGTGCCAGCAGGACAAAGGGACAGGGTGAAGAGACCCAGTACTTC. Protein: CASRTKGQGEETQYF.

The rearrangement links TRBV29-1 to TRBJ1-2, with D unresolved. CDR1 and CDR2 (germline): SQVTM, ANQGSEA. V was cut by 3 bases and J by 7 bases, with 12 bases left in between. This CDR3 is built from 12 residues. The CDR3 loop reads CSVDYLVFGYTF. DNA of the CDR3: TGCAGCGTTGACTATTTAGTATTTGGCTACACCTTC.